What follows are 18 T cell receptor beta chains derived from one specimen sequenced in a study of vaccination effects on CD4 cells after COVID-19. With more than 9 days of culture completed, CD4+ T cells were isolated. Method: immunoSEQ multiplex PCR; TCRdb's copy keeps in-frame clones and lacks some. The data show about 46,000 clones, 60% to 80% seen once. These receptors' antigens are unknown. The specimen comprised CD4+ T cells from PBMCs cultured without peptide, sampled before COVID-19 vaccination. Receptors originate from a human donor who had a prior SARS-CoV-2 infection.

The chain recombines TRBV2 with TRBJ2-5; TRBD1 or TRBD2 may be the D gene (5 bases each). Germline lookup yields CDR1 SNHLY and CDR2 FYNNEI. The CDR3 length is 14 residues. The germline V and J ends were trimmed by 5 bases and 2 bases, with 12 bases remaining between them. The CDR3 DNA reads as TGTGCCAGCAGTCCTCAGGGACCTCAAGAGACCCAGTACTTC. Translated: CASSPQGPQETQYF.

The gene calls are TRBV12-3 or TRBV12-4 and TRBJ1-2; no definite D call. The V end lost 5 bases, the J end lost 1 base, and 2 bases lay between the germline ends. The CDR3 length is 11 residues. The CDR3 loop is CASSSNYGYTF. The CDR3 DNA sequence: TGTGCCAGCAGTAGTAACTATGGCTACACCTTC.

The sample holds a few counts of this clone. The CDR3 spells CSASWGNQPQHF. The CDR3 nucleotides read TGCAGTGCTAGTTGGGGAAACCAGCCCCAGCATTTT. V is TRBV20-1 and J is TRBJ1-5, with D unclear. Germline assignment: CDR1 DFQATT and CDR2 SNEGSKA (reference sequence). Trimming stripped 3 bases from V and 7 bases from J, with 10 bases between. The CDR3 runs to 12 residues.

The gene calls are TRBV5-1 and TRBJ1-5, with TRBD1 matching over 10 bases. Germline-derived CDR1 and CDR2 are SGHRS and YFSETQ. V was pared by 0 bases and J by 3 bases, with 3 bases of the junction left unmatched. The CDR3 is 16 residues long. The CDR3 coding sequence is TGCGCCAGCAGCTTGGGGACAGGGGGTAACAATCAGCCCCAGCATTTT. Protein sequence: CASSLGTGGNNQPQHF.

The rearrangement links TRBV9 to TRBJ2-3; 10 bases fit TRBD2. CDR3 length equals 13 residues. With V trimmed by 4 bases and J by 12 bases, 8 bases remained unmatched. Germline V CDR1 and CDR2: SGDLS, YYNGEE. CDR3: CASSSSTSGPQYF. CDR3 DNA sequence: TGTGCCAGCAGCTCTTCGACTAGCGGGCCCCAGTATTTT.

Comment on this clone: The junction shows a germline mismatch at one end, possibly a read error. The V and J genes are TRBV28 and TRBJ2-1; 7 bases line up with TRBD2. This CDR3 has 12 residues. Germline loops: CDR1 MDHEN, CDR2 SYDVKM. Here the CDR3 DNA reads TGTGCCAGCAGTTCCGGGGGGATAGCGGACATCTTC. Residues: CASSSGGIADIF. The full variable domain, rest sourced from reference TRBV28 and TRBJ2-1, is DVKVTQSSRYLVKRTGEKVFLECVQDMDHENMFWYRQDPGLGLRLIYFSYDVKMKEKGDIPEGYSVSREKKERFSLILESASTNQTSMYLCASSSGGIADIFGPGTRLTVL.

CDR3 coding DNA: TGTGCCAGTAGTCGAATAAACAGGGGTACCGGCTATGGCTACACCTTC. It yields the protein CASSRINRGTGYGYTF. The rearrangement links TRBV19 to TRBJ1-2; TRBD1 aligns across 7 bases. V trimming: 5 bases; J trimming: 4 bases; junction bases outside the gene matches: 13. The germline V gene has CDR1 LNHDA and CDR2 SQIVND (reference sequence). The CDR3 consists of 16 residues. The variable domain in full, with the rest retrieved from reference TRBV19 and TRBJ1-2, is DGGITQSPKYLFRKEGQNVTLSCEQNLNHDAMYWYRQDPGQGLRLIYYSQIVNDFQKGDIAEGYSVSREKKESFPLTVTSAQKNPTAFYLCASSRINRGTGYGYTFGSGTRLTVV.

The chain couples TRBV2 to TRBJ2-2, with TRBD2 matching over 8 bases. With 6 bases clipped from V and 5 bases from J, the junction kept 11 bases outside the gene matches. Germline V gene lookup returns CDR1 SNHLY and CDR2 FYNNEI. This CDR3 is 16 amino acids long. CDR3 coding DNA: TGTGCCAGCAGCGAAACTAGCGGTCGGGGAACCGGGGAGCTGTTTTTT. Protein sequence: CASSETSGRGTGELFF.

J is TRBJ1-5 and V is TRBV5-1; D perhaps matches TRBD1 (5 bases). Germline CDR1 reads SGHRS; CDR2 reads YFSETQ. With 1 base removed from V and 5 bases from J, the gap between germline ends came to 10 bases. The CDR3 length is 14 residues. Here the CDR3 reads CASSLFGRDQPQHF. The CDR3 nucleotides are TGCGCCAGCAGCTTGTTCGGCAGGGATCAGCCCCAGCATTTT.

The chain recombines TRBV5-1 with TRBJ1-1; D possibly corresponds to TRBD1 (5 bases). This CDR3 is 13 amino acids long. CDR1 and CDR2 (germline): SGHRS, YFSETQ. Trimming stripped 4 bases from V and 2 bases from J, with 9 bases between. The CDR3, as DNA: TGCGCCAGCAGCGATCAGGGAAACACTGAAGCTTTCTTT. Protein sequence: CASSDQGNTEAFF.

The chain recombines TRBV7-2 with TRBJ2-1; perhaps TRBD2 as D (6 bases). The germline V gene encodes CDR1 SGHTA and CDR2 FQGNSA. Trimming removed 7 bases from V and 7 bases from J, with 14 bases in between. The CDR3 sequence is 13 residues long. CDR3 region: CASTSRSGNEQFF. In DNA, the CDR3 is TGTGCCAGCACCTCCCGAAGCGGGAATGAGCAGTTCTTC.

The chain carries TRBV7-9 and TRBJ2-1; 9 positions match TRBD2. V lost 4 bases and J lost 7; bases outside the gene matches: 14. The V gene's germline CDR1 is SEHNR and CDR2 FQNEAQ (reference sequence). The CDR3 is 17 amino acids. In DNA, the CDR3 is TGTGCCAGCAGCTCAGATTTAGGAGCGGGGGGAGAGAATGAGCAGTTCTTC. This encodes CASSSDLGAGGENEQFF. The full variable domain, its missing parts supplied by reference TRBV7-9 and TRBJ2-1, is DTGVSQNPRHKITKRGQNVTFRCDPISEHNRLYWYRQTLGQGPEFLTYFQNEAQLEKSRLLSDRFSAERPKGSFSTLEIQRTEQGDSAMYLCASSSDLGAGGENEQFFGPGTRLTVL.

CDR3 DNA sequence: TGTGCCAGCAGCCAGCGGGAGGGCCTAGATACGCAGTATTTT. Its protein is CASSQREGLDTQYF. The rearrangement joins TRBV5-4 to TRBJ2-3, with TRBD2 matching over 10 bases. The ends lost 4 bases at V and 5 bases at J; junction bases unmatched: 4. CDR1 is SGHNT and CDR2 is YYREEE in the germline V gene (reference sequence). The CDR3 runs 14 residues.

The rearrangement uses TRBV7-2 and TRBJ1-2; 10 bases match TRBD1. The CDR3 has 14 residues. V was clipped by 1 base and J by 8 bases; unmatched bases: 4. Germline values: CDR1 SGHTA, CDR2 FQGNSA. The CDR3 coding sequence is TGTGCCAGCAGCTTAGGACAGGGGGCGCGGGGCTACACCTTC. Its protein product is CASSLGQGARGYTF.

This rearrangement joins TRBV24-1 to TRBJ2-3; D perhaps matches TRBD1 (6 bases). The CDR3 is 13 amino acids. V was clipped by 6 bases and J by 0 bases, with 6 bases between them. Germline V lookup: CDR1 KGHDR, CDR2 SFDVKD. As DNA, the CDR3 is TGTGCCACCAGTCAGGGGAGCACAGATACGCAGTATTTT. Translation gives CATSQGSTDTQYF.

The chain joins TRBV7-3 to TRBJ1-2; a possible D gene is TRBD1 (6 bases). CDR1 SGHTA and CDR2 FQGTGA come from the germline V gene. Trimming stripped 0 bases from V and 4 bases from J, with 9 bases between. The CDR3 is made up of 14 amino acids. CDR3 sequence reads: CASSLTAGAYGYTF. In nucleotides, the CDR3 is TGTGCCAGCAGCTTAACCGCAGGGGCCTATGGCTACACCTTC.

Written as DNA, the CDR3 is TGTGCCAGCAGCCCCCCAGGGGGCGCAAGTTATGGCTACACCTTC. Protein: CASSPPGGASYGYTF. The rearrangement uses TRBV9 and TRBJ1-2; TRBD1 matches at 8 bases. Trimming removed 4 bases from V and 5 bases from J; junction bases left unmatched: 10. Germline loops: CDR1 SGDLS, CDR2 YYNGEE. The CDR3 length is 15 residues.

The V gene is TRBV9, the J gene TRBJ2-2; TRBD1 is a possible D gene (5 bases). The CDR3 extends over 14 amino acids. Germline V lookup: CDR1 SGDLS, CDR2 YYNGEE. The ends were cut back, 2 bases at V and 2 bases at J, with 7 bases in the middle. The CDR3 region has the DNA TGTGCCAGCAGCGTTCAGGGTAACACCGGGGAGCTGTTTTTT. It translates to CASSVQGNTGELFF.